The clone carrying this T cell receptor beta chain has ten or more counts. This sample is drawn from a study of T cells in Graves' hyperthyroidism and ophthalmopathy. This CDR3 contains 16 residues. With 0 bases removed from V and 0 bases from J, the gap between germline ends came to 12 bases. Germline V gives CDR1 MNHEY, CDR2 SMNVEV (reference sequence). It was RNA transcripts that yielded the amplified TCR beta CDR3 regions. Carried out on the TCR CDR3, a first-round RT-PCR used the HTBI primer set. TCRdb re-analysed the multiplex PCR reads in MiXCR, keeping a single row per CDR3 protein. The data show roughly 700,000 distinct CDR3 sequences, with approximately 14% seen just once and 10% to 13% held by the top ten.

The V call is TRBV27, the J call TRBJ2-7; weak D call: TRBD2 (5 bases). This clonotype was obtained from a woman under 30 with Graves' hyperthyroidism. Sequencing used blood. CDR3 DNA: TGTGCCAGCAGTTTATCTCCCGACGACTACTCCTACGAGCAGTACTTC. This translates into CASSLSPDDYSYEQYF.